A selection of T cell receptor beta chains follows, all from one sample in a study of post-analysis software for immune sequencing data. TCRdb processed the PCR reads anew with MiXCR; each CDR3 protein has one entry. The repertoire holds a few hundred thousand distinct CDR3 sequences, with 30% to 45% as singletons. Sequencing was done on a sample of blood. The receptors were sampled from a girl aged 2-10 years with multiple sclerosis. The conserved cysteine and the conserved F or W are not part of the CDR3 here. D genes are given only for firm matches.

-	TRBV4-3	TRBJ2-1	ASSPDSELSYNEQF
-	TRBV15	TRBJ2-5	ATSRALKETRY
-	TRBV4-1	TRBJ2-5	ASSQAGPLGETQY
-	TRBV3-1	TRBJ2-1	ASSQGGSYNGQF
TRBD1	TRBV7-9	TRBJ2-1	ASSKRGTGGNNEQF
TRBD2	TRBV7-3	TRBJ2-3	ASSARGLESSFTDTQY
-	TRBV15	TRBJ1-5	VTSRDLGLNQPQH
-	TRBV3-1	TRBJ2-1	ASSHHQTASINEQF
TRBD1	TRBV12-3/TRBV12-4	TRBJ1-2	ASRRDSRSSAYGYT
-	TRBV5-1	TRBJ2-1	ASSPRTFDNEQF
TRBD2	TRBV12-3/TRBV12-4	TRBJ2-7	ASNLAGLGYEQY
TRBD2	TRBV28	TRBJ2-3	ASSSPELAGADTQY
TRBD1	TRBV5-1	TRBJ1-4	ASSLAAGQREKLF